This T cell receptor (beta chain) emerged from a study of metastatic and nonmetastatic thyroid tumors (dated by TCRdb to 2018 to 2020). Broadly, across the study: Repertoires from peripheral blood and from tumor or nodule tissue samples of malignant and benign thyroid patients were compared. General conclusions and limits of the study: In both blood and tumor samples, TCR beta diversity was reported to be significantly higher in malignant tumors than in benign nodules.

CDR3 length: 14 amino acids, cysteine to phenylalanine. Only the CDR3 region is kept as DNA, spanning 42 bases read in frame from base 1. Compared with germline, V lacks 6 bases and J lacks 1 base; bases without a gene match: 3. CDR1 and CDR2, per the germline V gene, are MDHEN and SYDVKM. This clone is characterized as large (0.1 to 1%). The antigen this receptor binds is unknown. Base qualities were left out, and no much larger clone turns up one base away. No patient had received any treatment before thyroid surgery. Patient clinical samples collected from about 2012 to 2019 were retrospectively analysed using T-cell receptor beta sequencing. The library was produced with PCR. The sequencer was an Illumina HiSeq 4000. High-throughput sequencing was used to profile the CDR3 region of the TCR beta-chain in every patient. In the source study's methods: Drawing on CDR3 differences between clinicopathological groups, the researchers built a classifier meant to tell apart patients with distant-metastatic papillary thyroid cancer. The Shannon index was used to measure repertoire diversity, and the Morisita-Horn index was used to measure how similar tumor and blood repertoires were. TCRdb passed the public sequencing reads through fastp at Q25 and MiXCR, retaining productive beta sequences. The V and J calls, along with clone size, are taken from TCRdb and not from the paper's own processing. Counted in this sample were 3,500 to 5,000 clones; less than 25% of them appeared once. Around 8% of the sample is in the top ten clones.

The sample comprised tumor tissue. The V and J segments used are TRBV28 and TRBJ1-1; TRBD1 matches 9 bases in the middle. The sequence derives from a female donor with papillary thyroid cancer or a benign thyroid nodule (not recorded which). Some clones in this sample may be carry-over from other donors' samples. The encoded CDR3 is CASREQGANTEAFF. In nucleotides, the sequence is TGTGCCAGCAGAGAACAGGGGGCGAACACTGAAGCTTTCTTT.